This T cell receptor (beta chain) was identified in a study of T cell responses to AZD1222 COVID-19 vaccine (dated by TCRdb to about 2021). Background for the entire study: AZD1222 recipients with second doses at about 4 weeks or about 12 weeks were pooled, because spike-specific TCR depth and breadth did not differ between schedules. TCR sequencing covered over 230 trial participants: about 210 given two doses of AZD1222 and 26 given two doses of MenACWY control vaccine. Trial participants were enrolled by age into 18-55, 56-69 and 70-plus year subgroups, with around 150, 28 and 57 TCR-sequenced participants respectively.

The label giving this sample's time point can be read as: baseline before first vaccination. Vaccinee samples came from UK trials COV001 and COV002, including a single-blind randomized controlled phase 2/3 trial of AZD1222 (ChAdOx1 nCoV-19) in healthy adults. For TCRbeta chain sequencing, PBMC samples from trial participants were taken at day 0 and at day 28 after the second dose. General study outcomes and caveats: The 56-69-year group was small, and its depth increase did not reach significance, likely because of low power. Participants were mostly white British, with more females than males. The authors suggested clonal diversity may have been underestimated. Only 5 to 7 AZD1222 recipients were SARS-CoV-2 seropositive at baseline, limiting conclusions about previously exposed vaccinees. Nearly half of unique spike-specific TCRs reportedly recognized epitopes outside regions mutated in the B.1.351 and B.1.1.7 variants. Because no samples from the day 14 peak response were available, repertoires could be characterized only after the peak T cell response. After two AZD1222 doses, spike-specific TCR breadth and depth were significantly higher than at day 0 and than in MenACWY recipients. CD4 TCRs associated with the vaccine covered the entire spike protein, and the dominant responses were in regions 160-218 and 743-854.

CDR1 and CDR2, per the germline V gene (reference sequence), are LNHDA and SQIVND. The CDR3, cysteine through phenylalanine, is 15 amino acids long. Here the CDR3 DNA is all that survives: 45 bases in frame from base 1. V lost 1 base and J lost 9 bases; the stretch between them is 18 bases long. The CDR3 regions of human TCRbeta chains were analyzed by immunosequencing. The original pipeline was this. TCRs in the repertoires were compared against a reference library of SARS-CoV-2-specific TCRs that had been generated with the MIRA antigen-specificity platform. Breadth meant the fraction of unique TCRs that were SARS-CoV-2-associated, whereas depth meant the fraction of total T cells that were SARS-CoV-2-associated. Using the MIRA data, every spike-specific TCR was mapped to the spike region that the TCR reacted to and assigned to either a CD4 or a CD8 class. Log10-transformed breadth and depth values were compared by one-way ANOVA with Sidak's multiple comparisons tests. TCRdb limited this immuneACCESS table to in-frame rearrangements with V and J called. A share of clones is missing; checked studies link under half to unresolved V genes, and the rest is unexplained. V, J and clone size are those of that table, while D and trimming were read from the DNA. This sample comprises under 150,000 clones, 91% of them detected only once. The top ten clonotypes cover 2.8% of the sample.

Turning to this clone: There is no known antigen for this receptor. Qualities for individual bases were not recorded, and no much larger clone is one base off.

The V and J segments used are TRBV19 and TRBJ1-1, with TRBD1 as a weak D call on 5 bases. This specimen was peripheral blood, taken on day 0 of AZD1222 vaccination. The clonotype originates from an adult in good health. This receptor carries the CDR3 CASSIGGVANPKAFF. The DNA sequence follows: TGTGCCAGTAGTATAGGAGGGGTCGCCAACCCAAAAGCTTTCTTT.